In this sample, the clone carrying this T cell receptor (beta chain) turned up a few times. Its cognate antigen is unknown. The data were obtained in a study of response to subunit inactivated influenza vaccine. Study-level results: The authors proposed limited new T cell recruitment per seasonal influenza vaccination.

TCRdb used MiXCR to reprocess the RT-PCR reads, holding one entry per CDR3 protein. The sample lists 450,000 to 500,000 distinct CDR3 sequences; 9.5% to 12% were seen once. Per the germline V gene, CDR1 is WSHSY and CDR2 is SAAADI. The CDR3 is made up of 13 amino acids. With 0 bases removed from V and 10 bases from J, the gap between germline ends came to 11 bases. The input for sequencing was PBMCs from blood, taken about 40 days after vaccination. This receptor was taken from a man aged 50 to 59 who received an inactivated influenza vaccine. This chain joins TRBV10-2 and TRBJ2-3; possible D gene TRBD1, 6 bases. CDR3 bases: TGCGCCAGCAGTGAGTCGAGGGACATGCCGCAGTATTTT. Protein: CASSESRDMPQYF.